Included here is one TCR beta chain sequence, with context. The record originates from a study of blood T cells in healthy people across ages. CDR1 is DFQATT and CDR2 is SNEGSKA in the germline V gene (reference sequence). The V end was cut by 5 bases, the J end by 3 bases, with 14 bases between. This CDR3 has 13 residues. Alongside a J-beta primer mix, a sample-barcoded 5' primer served in a second PCR lasting about 7 to 11 cycles. The template-switch adaptor, which had 12 random nucleotides, put a tag on each cDNA molecule. TCRdb independently ran MiXCR on the 5' RACE reads; one entry per CDR3 protein. This sample has 450,000 to 650,000 distinct CDR3 sequences, with about 25% found just once. These data were likewise used in another study, on T cells of mothers and their children.

This rearrangement joins TRBV20-1 to TRBJ2-7; D is perhaps TRBD1 or TRBD2 (5 bases each). Sequenced: blood. This TCR was recovered from a boy between 5 and 17 years old in good health. As DNA, the CDR3 is TGCAGTGCTCAGGGACCGCTGGTCTACGAGCAGTACTTC. Translated: CSAQGPLVYEQYF.